Below, 16 T cell receptor beta chains from the same sample are listed, as sequenced in a study of Graves' ophthalmopathy and Graves' hyperthyroidism. Scientists amplified the TCR beta CDR3 regions from RNA transcripts. After a first-round RT-PCR with HTBI primers, a second-round multiplex PCR was run. TCRdb analysed the multiplex PCR reads with MiXCR anew, one entry per CDR3 protein. Among over a million distinct CDR3 sequences listed, 35% to 45% were seen once. The source material was peripheral blood or thyroid tissue (not recorded which). The origin of the receptors is an adult man with Graves' hyperthyroidism.

This clonotype was observed at least ten times. The rearrangement uses TRBV25-1 and TRBJ1-4, with D unresolved. The ends were cut back, 5 bases at V and 10 bases at J, with 11 bases in the middle. The CDR3 length is 12 residues. Germline V gene lookup returns CDR1 MGHDK and CDR2 SYGVNS. The CDR3 protein is CASSPQEGKLFF. The CDR3 region has the DNA TGTGCCAGCAGTCCGCAGGAAGGAAAACTGTTTTTT. The entire variable domain, with the rest obtained from reference TRBV25-1 and TRBJ1-4, is as follows: EADIYQTPRYLVIGTGKKITLECSQTMGHDKMYWYQQDPGMELHLIHYSYGVNSTEKGDLSSESTVSRIRTEHFPLTLESARPSHTSQYLCASSPQEGKLFFGSGTQLSVL.

In its sample, this clonotype was seen many times. This chain uses TRBV12-3 or TRBV12-4 with TRBJ1-2; 7 bases are a match to TRBD1. The CDR3 is 15 amino acids. Unmatched junction bases numbered 12, after V lost 7 bases and J lost 4 bases. The CDR3 sequence is CASTPSGQSVYGYTF. DNA of the CDR3: TGTGCCAGCACCCCCTCGGGACAGTCTGTCTATGGCTACACCTTC.

The chain employs TRBV20-1 and TRBJ2-7; D gene uncertain. Germline CDR1 DFQATT, CDR2 SNEGSKA (reference sequence). Trimming cost V 0 bases and J 1 base, with 19 bases left between them. The CDR3 extends over 17 amino acids. The CDR3 coding sequence is TGCAGTGCTAGAGATTCACCTACATTCTCCCTTTCCTACGAGCAGTACTTC. It specifies CSARDSPTFSLSYEQYF.

The rearrangement links TRBV5-6 to TRBJ1-6; TRBD1 aligns across 12 bases. The CDR3 is 14 residues long. CDR1 is SGHDT and CDR2 is YYEEEE in the germline V gene. With 5 bases clipped from V and 11 bases from J, the junction kept 5 bases outside the gene matches. CDR3 loop: CASRGTGGAPPLHF. The CDR3 DNA is TGTGCCAGCAGGGGGACAGGGGGCGCCCCACCCCTCCACTTT.

This clonotype came up a few times. The V call is TRBV6-2 or TRBV6-3, the J call TRBJ2-7; possibly TRBD2 for D (6 bases). The germline gives CDR1 MNHEY, CDR2 SVGEGT. V was clipped by 6 bases and J by 3 bases, with 12 bases between them. The CDR3 is 13 residues long. The CDR3 coding sequence is TGTGCCAGCAGGGGACTCCAACTCTACGAGCAGTACTTC. Its protein product is CASRGLQLYEQYF.

The chain is built from TRBV9 and TRBJ2-2; TRBD2 agrees at 7 bases. Germline loops: CDR1 SGDLS, CDR2 YYNGEE. The CDR3 is 16 amino acids. Unmatched junction bases numbered 7, after V lost 3 bases and J lost 2 bases. CDR3 sequence (DNA): TGTGCCAGCAGCGCGGGCCGCGGGGGTAACACCGGGGAGCTGTTTTTT. Its translation is CASSAGRGGNTGELFF.

This clonotype was seen a few times. The chain couples TRBV10-3 to TRBJ1-2, with D perhaps matching TRBD1 (5 bases). CDR1 is ENHRY, CDR2 SYGVKD, per germline. V lost 0 bases and J lost 5, with 13 bases in between. CDR3 size: 15 residues. In DNA form, the CDR3 reads TGTGCCATCAGTGAGTCGAATGTACAGGCTTATGGCTACACCTTC. Its protein product is CAISESNVQAYGYTF.

This chain joins TRBV25-1 and TRBJ2-7; 7 bases are shared with TRBD2. Germline V gives CDR1 MGHDK, CDR2 SYGVNS. V gave up 7 bases and J gave up 3 bases; unmatched junction bases: 12. This CDR3 has 15 amino acids. The CDR3 protein is CASMEAGPGDYEQYF. The DNA for the CDR3 is TGTGCCAGCATGGAAGCGGGACCTGGGGACTACGAGCAGTACTTC.

This clonotype was picked up many times. The gene calls are TRBV4-3 and TRBJ2-5; D is possibly TRBD1 (7 bases). This CDR3 comprises 15 residues. With 3 bases removed from V and 2 bases from J, the gap between germline ends came to 13 bases. CDR1 is LGHNA, CDR2 YSLEER, per germline. The CDR3 DNA reads as TGCGCCAGCAGCCAGCATCAGGGGGGACAAGAGACCCAGTACTTC. It encodes CASSQHQGGQETQYF.

This chain uses TRBV12-3 or TRBV12-4 with TRBJ2-7; D unclear. V dropped 3 bases and J dropped 0 bases, with 12 bases sitting between them. This CDR3 is built from 15 residues. The CDR3 region is CASSFGAPSSYEQYF. CDR3 nucleotides: TGTGCCAGCAGTTTTGGCGCCCCATCCTCCTACGAGCAGTACTTC.

Of note for this clonotype: At one end the junction does not follow the germline gene, possibly because of a read error. V and J are TRBV7-9 and TRBJ2-6; D may be TRBD1 or TRBD2 (5 bases each). The CDR3 extends over 19 amino acids. Germline values: CDR1 SEHNR, CDR2 FQNEAQ (reference sequence). The chain's CDR3 is CAIPSSGSSVFSGANVLTF. DNA for the CDR3: TGTGCCATCCCGTCGTCAGGGAGCAGCGTATTCTCTGGGGCCAACGTCCTGACCTTC.

The rearrangement joins TRBV29-1 to TRBJ2-7; 7 bases fit TRBD2. Germline V lookup: CDR1 SQVTM, CDR2 ANQGSEA. This CDR3 has 15 amino acids. The CDR3 bases are TGCAGTGCTAGTTTGACTGAGCGGGACTCCTACGAGCAGTACTTC. Protein sequence: CSASLTERDSYEQYF.

The rearrangement links TRBV6-2 or TRBV6-3 to TRBJ2-7; D is ambiguous. Germline lookup yields CDR1 MNHEY and CDR2 SVGEGT. V was clipped by 2 bases and J by 3 bases, with 8 bases between them. The CDR3 is made up of 13 amino acids. The CDR3 reads CASSYPGDYEQYF. CDR3 sequence (DNA): TGTGCCAGCAGTTACCCAGGAGACTACGAGCAGTACTTC.

The chain links TRBV5-8 to TRBJ2-2; D ambiguous. Trimming removed 0 bases at V and 4 bases at J, with 10 bases between. Germline loops: CDR1 SGHTS, CDR2 YDEGEE. This CDR3 is 15 amino acids long. CDR3 region: CASSLEPRFTGELFF. DNA of the CDR3: TGTGCCAGCAGCTTGGAGCCCCGGTTCACCGGGGAGCTGTTTTTT.

This clonotype was seen at least ten times. V gene TRBV10-3 combines with J gene TRBJ2-7; D is uncertain. The CDR3 has 14 amino acids. Germline CDR1 and CDR2: ENHRY and SYGVKD. Trimming removed 0 bases from V and 2 bases from J, with 8 bases in between. The CDR3, as DNA: TGTGCCATCAGTGAGTCTGGCAGACCCTACGAGCAGTACTTC. Amino acids: CAISESGRPYEQYF.

The chain carries TRBV10-3 and TRBJ2-7, with D unclear. Between the trimmed V and J ends, which lost 3 bases and 3 bases, there was a span of 12 bases. The CDR3 is 14 amino acids. CDR1 and CDR2 from the germline V gene are ENHRY and SYGVKD. CDR3 amino acids: CAISDGQNLYEQYF. The CDR3 coding sequence is TGTGCCATCAGTGACGGTCAGAACCTCTACGAGCAGTACTTC.